Listed here is a single T cell receptor beta chain. It has no known antigen specificity. There are no base qualities to consult, and no much larger clone falls within one base. Trimmed from V: 3 bases; trimmed from J: 6 bases; junction bases lacking a gene match: 10. Its CDR3 holds 15 amino acids, cysteine through phenylalanine. Only CDR3 DNA remains: 45 bases, in frame from the first base. The germline V gene (reference sequence) specifies LNHDA as CDR1 and SQIVND as CDR2. Another Seattle source contributed samples from volunteer blood donors who had recovered from COVID-19. Collaborating institutions collected whole blood in K2EDTA tubes following their own protocols. For TCRbeta analysis, collaborator samples were shipped as frozen whole blood, as isolated PBMCs, or as DNA extracted from either sample type. This sample is drawn from a study of blood T cell repertoires in COVID-19 (dated by TCRdb to 2018 to 2021). With respect to the entire study: Samples covering the acute and convalescent phases of COVID-19 were provided by collaborators in the United States, Italy and Spain. The material from the prospective study consisted of cDNA or gDNA derived from T cells, B-cell-depleted T cells, or PBMCs. Deeply sampled blood TCRbeta repertoires from subjects exposed to, actively infected with, or recovered from COVID-19 were included in the dataset. A freely available public database, intended as a resource for researchers studying the immune response to SARS-CoV-2, is where the repertoires were released. Samples came from the ongoing ImmuneRACE study (first 160 participants) plus 1,254 subjects from 6 global collaborators. A de-identified subject ID, COVID-19 status, age in years and sex were almost always included in the sample metadata. Where HLA class I and class II types were available, the types were taken from metadata supplied by the sample provider, not from assay-based typing.

On the study overall, not on this receptor specifically: The amount of clinical and demographic metadata varied by source and participant and was provided uncurated.

TCRbeta CDR3 regions were amplified from genomic DNA by means of the immunoSEQ Assay, a bias-controlled multiplex PCR. In the authors' own workflow: The number of nucleated cells in each sample was estimated by amplification of reference gene primers within the assay. Sequence reads were collapsed and filtered to measure the absolute abundance of every unique TCRbeta CDR3 rearrangement. For each sample, productive Simpson clonality was calculated by taking the square root of Simpson's diversity index across productive rearrangements. TCRdb re-hosts the immuneACCESS table, in-frame sequences only. Its copies lack some clones; in the studies checked, an unresolved V gene accounts for under half of them, and the cause for the rest is not known. V, J and clone size reflect that table, while D and trimming were determined from the DNA. The sample table holds roughly 170,000 clones, of which roughly 86% were seen once. The top ten clonotypes cover around 7.7% of the sample.

This receptor was identified in a man aged 35-49 years who had recovered from COVID-19. The receptor chain draws on TRBV19 and TRBJ1-2; TRBD1 agrees with 7 junctional bases. Input material: peripheral blood. Here is the DNA: TGTGCCAGTAGTATTCGGACAGGTGGGGACAATGGCTACACCTTC. It is translated as CASSIRTGGDNGYTF.